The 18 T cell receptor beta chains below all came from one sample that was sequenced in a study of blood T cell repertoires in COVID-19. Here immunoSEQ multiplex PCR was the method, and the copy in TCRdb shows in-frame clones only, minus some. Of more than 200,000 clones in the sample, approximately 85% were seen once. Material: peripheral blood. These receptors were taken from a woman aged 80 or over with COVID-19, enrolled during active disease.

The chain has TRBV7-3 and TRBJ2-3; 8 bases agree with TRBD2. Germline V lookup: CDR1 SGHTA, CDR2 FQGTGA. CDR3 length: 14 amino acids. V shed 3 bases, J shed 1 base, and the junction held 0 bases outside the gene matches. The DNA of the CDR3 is TGTGCCAGCAGCTTGACTAGCGGCACAGATACGCAGTATTTT. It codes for CASSLTSGTDTQYF.

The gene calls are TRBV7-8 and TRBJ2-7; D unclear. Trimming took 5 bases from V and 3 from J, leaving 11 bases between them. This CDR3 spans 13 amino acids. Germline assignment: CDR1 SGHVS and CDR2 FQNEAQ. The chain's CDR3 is CASSPRRSYEQYF. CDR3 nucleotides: TGTGCCAGCAGCCCCCGACGGAGCTACGAGCAGTACTTC.

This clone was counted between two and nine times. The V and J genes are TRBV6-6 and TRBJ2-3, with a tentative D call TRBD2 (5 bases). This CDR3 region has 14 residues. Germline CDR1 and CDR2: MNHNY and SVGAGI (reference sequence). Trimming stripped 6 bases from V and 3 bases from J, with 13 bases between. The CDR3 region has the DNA TGTGCCAGCAGCGCCGGACTCGGGACAGATACGCAGTATTTT. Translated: CASSAGLGTDTQYF.

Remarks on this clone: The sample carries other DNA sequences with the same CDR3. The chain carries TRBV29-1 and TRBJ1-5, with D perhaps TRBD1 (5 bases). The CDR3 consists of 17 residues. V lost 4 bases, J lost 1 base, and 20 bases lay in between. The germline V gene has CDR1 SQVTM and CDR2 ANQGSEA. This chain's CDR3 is CSVGSRQGGGSNQPQHF. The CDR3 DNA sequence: TGCAGCGTTGGATCGCGCCAGGGTGGGGGGAGCAATCAGCCCCAGCATTTT.

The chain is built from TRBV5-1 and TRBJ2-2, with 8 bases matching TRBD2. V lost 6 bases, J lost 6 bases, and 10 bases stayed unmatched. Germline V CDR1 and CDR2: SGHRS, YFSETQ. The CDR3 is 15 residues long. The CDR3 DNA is TGCGCCAGCAAGAATGGAGCGGGAGACTCCGGGGAGCTGTTTTTT. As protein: CASKNGAGDSGELFF.

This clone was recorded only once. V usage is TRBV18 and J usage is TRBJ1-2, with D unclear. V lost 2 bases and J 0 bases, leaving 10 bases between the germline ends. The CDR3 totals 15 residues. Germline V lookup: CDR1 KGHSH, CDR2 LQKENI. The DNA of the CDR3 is TGTGCCAGCTCACCAATCATTGCAGCTAACTATGGCTACACCTTC. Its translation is CASSPIIAANYGYTF.

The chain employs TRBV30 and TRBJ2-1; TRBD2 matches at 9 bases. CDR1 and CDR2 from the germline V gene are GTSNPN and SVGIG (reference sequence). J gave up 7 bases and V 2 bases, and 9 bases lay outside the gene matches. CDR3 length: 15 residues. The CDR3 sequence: CAWSPVAGVWNEQFF. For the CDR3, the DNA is TGTGCCTGGAGTCCCGTAGCGGGAGTCTGGAATGAGCAGTTCTTC.

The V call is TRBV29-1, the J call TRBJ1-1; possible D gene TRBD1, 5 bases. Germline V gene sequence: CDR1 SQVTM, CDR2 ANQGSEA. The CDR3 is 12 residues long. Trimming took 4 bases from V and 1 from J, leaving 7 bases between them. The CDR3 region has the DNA TGCAGCGTTGGACAGACGAACACTGAAGCTTTCTTT. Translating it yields CSVGQTNTEAFF.

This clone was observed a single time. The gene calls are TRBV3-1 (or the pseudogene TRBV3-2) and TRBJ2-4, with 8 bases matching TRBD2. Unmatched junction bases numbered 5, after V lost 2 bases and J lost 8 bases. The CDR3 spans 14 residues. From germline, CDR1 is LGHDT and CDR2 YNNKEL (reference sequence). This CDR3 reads CASSQSSGGDIQYF. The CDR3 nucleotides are TGTGCCAGCAGCCAATCCAGCGGGGGAGACATTCAGTACTTC.

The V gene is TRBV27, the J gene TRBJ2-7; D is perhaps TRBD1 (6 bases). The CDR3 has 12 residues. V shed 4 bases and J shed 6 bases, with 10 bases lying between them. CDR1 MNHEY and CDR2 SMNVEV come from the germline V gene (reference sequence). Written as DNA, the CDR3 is TGTGCCAGCAGTTCGACAGGTGGCGAGCAGTACTTC. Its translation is CASSSTGGEQYF.

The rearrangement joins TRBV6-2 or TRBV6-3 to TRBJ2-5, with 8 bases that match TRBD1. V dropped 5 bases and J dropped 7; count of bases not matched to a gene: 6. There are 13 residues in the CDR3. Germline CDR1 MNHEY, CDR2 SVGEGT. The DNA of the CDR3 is TGTGCCAGCAGTCCAGGACAGGGTTGGACCCAGTACTTC. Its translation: CASSPGQGWTQYF.

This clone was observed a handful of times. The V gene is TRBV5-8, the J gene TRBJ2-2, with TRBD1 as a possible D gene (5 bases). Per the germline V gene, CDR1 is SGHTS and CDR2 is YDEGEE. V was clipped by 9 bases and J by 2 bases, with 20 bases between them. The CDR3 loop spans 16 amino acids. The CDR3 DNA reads TGTGCCACCCAGTGGGGCAGGGCCTTTAACACCGGGGAGCTGTTTTTT. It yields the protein CATQWGRAFNTGELFF.

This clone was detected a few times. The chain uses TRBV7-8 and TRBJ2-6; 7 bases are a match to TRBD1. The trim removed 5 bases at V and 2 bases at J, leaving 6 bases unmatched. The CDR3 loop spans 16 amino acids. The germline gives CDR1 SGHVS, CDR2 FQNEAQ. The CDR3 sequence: CASSPRGKTGANVLTF. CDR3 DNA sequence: TGTGCCAGCAGCCCCAGGGGGAAGACTGGGGCCAACGTCCTGACTTTC.

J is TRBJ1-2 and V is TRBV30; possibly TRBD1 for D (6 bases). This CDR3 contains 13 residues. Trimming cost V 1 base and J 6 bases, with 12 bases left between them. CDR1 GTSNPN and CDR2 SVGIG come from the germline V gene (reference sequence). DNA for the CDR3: TGTGCCTGGAGTGCACAGGGTGTCGATGGCTACACCTTC. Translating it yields CAWSAQGVDGYTF.

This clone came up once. The CDR3 spells CASRQTVYEQYF. For the CDR3, the DNA is TGTGCCAGCAGGCAGACAGTCTACGAGCAGTACTTC. The chain couples TRBV2 to TRBJ2-7; the D gene is possibly TRBD1 (5 bases). This CDR3 has 12 amino acids. V gave up 6 bases and J gave up 3 bases, with 9 bases separating them. Germline V lookup: CDR1 SNHLY, CDR2 FYNNEI. Looking up the rest from reference TRBV2 and TRBJ2-7 gives the full variable domain: EPEVTQTPSHQVTQMGQEVILRCVPISNHLYFYWYRQILGQKVEFLVSFYNNEISEKSEIFDDQFSVERPDGSNFTLKIRSTKLEDSAMYFCASRQTVYEQYFGPGTRLTVT.

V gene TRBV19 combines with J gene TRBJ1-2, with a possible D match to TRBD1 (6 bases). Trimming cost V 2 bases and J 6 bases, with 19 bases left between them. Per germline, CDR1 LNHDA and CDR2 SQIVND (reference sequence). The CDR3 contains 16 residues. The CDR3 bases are TGTGCCAGTAGTATAACGGCGGGGGCTCCCCGCGATGGCTACACCTTC. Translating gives CASSITAGAPRDGYTF. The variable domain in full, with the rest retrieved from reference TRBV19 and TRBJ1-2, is DGGITQSPKYLFRKEGQNVTLSCEQNLNHDAMYWYRQDPGQGLRLIYYSQIVNDFQKGDIAEGYSVSREKKESFPLTVTSAQKNPTAFYLCASSITAGAPRDGYTFGSGTRLTVV.

Here the CDR3 DNA reads TGCGCCAGCAGCCTAAGTCAGGGGAGCTATGGCTACACCTTC. Amino acids: CASSLSQGSYGYTF. J is TRBJ1-2 and V is TRBV4-1, with D tentatively TRBD1 (6 bases). The CDR3 has 14 residues. V lost 4 bases and J lost 4, with 13 bases in between. The germline gives CDR1 MGHRA, CDR2 YSYEKL.

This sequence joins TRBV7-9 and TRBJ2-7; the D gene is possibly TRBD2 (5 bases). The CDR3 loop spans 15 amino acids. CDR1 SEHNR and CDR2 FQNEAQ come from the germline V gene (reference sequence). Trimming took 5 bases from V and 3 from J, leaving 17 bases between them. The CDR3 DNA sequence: TGTGCCAGCAGCCCTTATGAGGGAGAGGGCTACGAGCAGTACTTC. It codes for CASSPYEGEGYEQYF.